This entry lists 9 T cell receptor beta chains sequenced from one sample in a study of CD8+ T cells in alopecia areata. As the sequencing template, cDNA was produced by extracting RNA and reverse transcribing it. Produced via immunoSEQ multiplex PCR; TCRdb's table is partial and in-frame only. The profile shows about 130,000 clones, around three fifths of them singletons. Material: CD4+ T cells sorted from blood, obtained at week 0. These receptors originate from a human donor with alopecia areata.

This clone was seen once. This chain links TRBV5-4 with TRBJ2-2; D call uncertain. The CDR3 consists of 14 residues. Trimming shortened V by 1 base and J by 4 bases, and 8 bases separated the two germline ends. Germline CDR1 reads SGHNT; CDR2 reads YYREEE (reference sequence). CDR3 DNA: TGTGCCAGCAGCTTGTTTTCCATCACCGGGGAGCTGTTTTTT. Translating it yields CASSLFSITGELFF.

The chain carries TRBV28 and TRBJ2-7; D is unclear. This CDR3 spans 13 amino acids. Germline V gene lookup returns CDR1 MDHEN and CDR2 SYDVKM. V gave up 6 bases and J gave up 4 bases, with 13 bases separating them. The CDR3 sequence is CASSNLLEYEQYF. DNA for the CDR3: TGTGCCAGCAGCAACCTCCTTGAGTACGAGCAGTACTTC.

The rearrangement joins TRBV11-1 to TRBJ1-1, with D perhaps TRBD1 (5 bases). Germline values: CDR1 SGHAT, CDR2 FQDESV (reference sequence). The CDR3 is made up of 14 amino acids. Trimming took off 1 base at V and 3 bases at J, with 9 bases between the two ends. In nucleotides, the CDR3 is TGTGCCAGCAGCTTAGTTCCGGGGGACACTGAAGCTTTCTTT. Translation gives CASSLVPGDTEAFF.

The count of this clone is one. This sequence joins TRBV7-9 and TRBJ1-2; no clear D gene. The CDR3 loop spans 13 amino acids. The germline V gene has CDR1 SEHNR and CDR2 FQNEAQ (reference sequence). Trimming shortened V by 6 bases and J by 4 bases, and 12 bases separated the two germline ends. The CDR3 nucleotides read TGTGCCAGCAGAGCCGGCGGAGGCTATGGCTACACCTTC. Protein: CASRAGGGYGYTF.

The CDR3 loop is CASGVGGDTQYF. CDR3 DNA: TGTGCCAGCGGCGTGGGGGGAGATACGCAGTATTTT. The genes are TRBV28 and TRBJ2-3; TRBD2 is a possible D gene (6 bases). The ends were cut back, 8 bases at V and 5 bases at J, with 11 bases in the middle. Germline values: CDR1 MDHEN, CDR2 SYDVKM. The CDR3 has 12 amino acids.

This clone has more than one count but fewer than ten. This rearrangement joins TRBV27 to TRBJ2-2; D ambiguous. Trimming shortened V by 6 bases and J by 7 bases, and 9 bases separated the two germline ends. Germline V gene data show CDR1 as MNHEY and CDR2 as SMNVEV (reference sequence). The CDR3 consists of 12 residues. The CDR3 loop is CASSSLDGELFF. The DNA for the CDR3 is TGTGCCAGCAGCTCTTTGGACGGGGAGCTGTTTTTT.

The chain combines TRBV28 with TRBJ1-2; the D gene is possibly TRBD1 (5 bases). The CDR3 is 13 residues long. With 7 bases removed from V and 7 bases from J, the gap between germline ends came to 16 bases. Germline lookup yields CDR1 MDHEN and CDR2 SYDVKM. The CDR3 sequence is CASTRQKDSGYTF. The CDR3 DNA is TGTGCCAGCACCCGACAGAAAGACAGTGGCTACACCTTC.

J is TRBJ2-7 and V is TRBV2; TRBD1 aligns across 7 bases. This CDR3 spans 13 amino acids. Germline V gene data show CDR1 as SNHLY and CDR2 as FYNNEI. The J segment lost 2 bases and the V segment lost 5 bases, leaving 3 bases of the junction unmatched. The DNA for the CDR3 is TGTGCCAGCAGTCTAGACAGGGCCTACGAGCAGTACTTC. Encoded protein: CASSLDRAYEQYF. Based on the CDR3 plus reference TRBV2 and TRBJ2-7, the full variable domain is EPEVTQTPSHQVTQMGQEVILRCVPISNHLYFYWYRQILGQKVEFLVSFYNNEISEKSEIFDDQFSVERPDGSNFTLKIRSTKLEDSAMYFCASSLDRAYEQYFGPGTRLTVT.

Concerning this clone itself: The same CDR3 also results from other DNA sequences found in this sample. V and J are TRBV5-1 and TRBJ1-2; 8 bases agree with TRBD1. The junction had 1 base not matched to a gene; V was cut back by 0 bases and J by 6 bases. The germline gives CDR1 SGHRS, CDR2 YFSETQ. CDR3 length: 13 amino acids. The CDR3, as DNA: TGCGCCAGCAGCTTGGAGACAGGGGATGGCTACACCTTC. Its translation is CASSLETGDGYTF.